This T cell receptor (beta chain) comes out of a study of T cell repertoires in cytomegalovirus infection. Study background: Public TCR beta signatures provided an indication of both CMV infection and a matching HLA type.

TCRdb processed the reads anew with MiXCR; each CDR3 protein has one entry. The sample has fewer than 1,000,000 distinct CDR3 sequences; roughly 30% are singletons. A remark on this clonotype: Its matching antigen is unknown.

General study findings and limits: Of the TCR beta families, the public ones yielded a cumulative frequency that identified carriers of CMV plus the relevant HLA.

CDR1 and CDR2 from the germline V gene are SGHTS and YDEGEE. Trimming pared 0 bases from V and 7 bases from J, leaving 10 bases between. This CDR3 has 13 amino acids. This chain uses TRBV5-8 with TRBJ1-2; D is unresolved. The clonotype comes from a human donor in good health (CMV status not recorded). Some clones in this sample may be carry-over from other donors' samples. Sequenced here: cultured CD8+ T cells from PBMCs, sampled from culture after CMV antigen stimulation. The chain's CDR3 is CASSLEARFGYTF. DNA of the CDR3: TGTGCCAGCAGCTTGGAGGCTCGGTTTGGCTACACCTTC.